These 9 T cell receptor beta chains were all obtained from the same sample, sequenced in a study of T cells in Graves' hyperthyroidism and ophthalmopathy. Researchers amplified the TCR beta CDR3 regions from RNA transcripts. With the HTBI primer set, the TCR CDR3 went through a first round of RT-PCR. TCRdb fed the multiplex PCR reads into MiXCR, producing one record per CDR3 protein. The repertoire holds hundreds of thousands of distinct CDR3 sequences, with roughly 15% as singletons. Source material: blood. Receptors originate from a man in his late teens or twenties with Graves' ophthalmopathy.

This clonotype appeared many times. This chain joins TRBV20-1 and TRBJ2-1; 8 positions agree with TRBD2. V dropped 3 bases and J dropped 7; count of bases not matched to a gene: 8. Per the germline V gene, CDR1 is DFQATT and CDR2 is SNEGSKA (reference sequence). CDR3 size: 14 residues. CDR3 nucleotides: TGCAGTGCTAGTTTGGTAGCGGGGAATAATGAGCAGTTCTTC. As protein: CSASLVAGNNEQFF.

This clonotype has a count of ten or more. The chain is built from TRBV12-3 or TRBV12-4 and TRBJ1-2; D is possibly TRBD1 (6 bases). Trimming removed 3 bases at V and 2 bases at J, with 10 bases between. The CDR3 has 14 residues. The CDR3 loop is CASSLGGHNYGYTF. The CDR3 coding sequence is TGTGCCAGCAGTTTGGGGGGGCACAACTATGGCTACACCTTC.

J is TRBJ1-6 and V is TRBV25-1; possibly TRBD1 for D (6 bases). The CDR3 sequence is 16 residues long. Trimming took off 2 bases at V and 0 bases at J, with 8 bases between the two ends. Germline lookup yields CDR1 MGHDK and CDR2 SYGVNS. The CDR3 nucleotides are TGTGCCAGCAGTGAAAAAGGGGGCTCCTATAATTCACCCCTCCACTTT. Translation gives CASSEKGGSYNSPLHF.

The chain has TRBV10-2 and TRBJ1-4; D unclear. The germline CDR1 and CDR2 sequences are WSHSY and SAAADI. The germline V and J ends were trimmed by 0 bases and 7 bases, with 3 bases remaining between them. This CDR3 comprises 12 residues. DNA for the CDR3: TGCGCCAGCAGTGAGTCGAGTGAAAAACTGTTTTTT. This encodes CASSESSEKLFF.

This chain uses TRBV13 with TRBJ2-5; no definite D call. The CDR3 length is 16 residues. V was trimmed by 5 bases and J by 0 bases, leaving 16 bases between them. Germline assignment: CDR1 PRHDT and CDR2 FYEKMQ (reference sequence). CDR3 protein: CASSIHLVMDQETQYF. The CDR3 DNA sequence: TGTGCCAGCAGCATCCACTTGGTAATGGACCAAGAGACCCAGTACTTC.

This clonotype was detected many times. The rearrangement links TRBV29-1 to TRBJ1-1; 7 nucleotides line up with TRBD1. Unmatched junction bases numbered 4, after V lost 6 bases and J lost 0 bases. This CDR3 has 13 residues. Germline CDR1 SQVTM, CDR2 ANQGSEA. The CDR3 reads CSVEGQLNTEAFF. The CDR3 nucleotides read TGCAGCGTCGAGGGACAGTTGAACACTGAAGCTTTCTTT.

This clonotype was observed many times. The chain employs TRBV18 and TRBJ2-7, with no clear D. Germline values: CDR1 KGHSH, CDR2 LQKENI. This CDR3 region has 13 residues. Trimming shortened V by 6 bases and J by 4 bases, and 13 bases separated the two germline ends. The CDR3 is CASSLGSLYEQYF. As DNA, the CDR3 is TGTGCCAGCTCCCTAGGTTCCTTATACGAGCAGTACTTC.

The V gene is TRBV24-1, the J gene TRBJ2-1, with D maybe TRBD2 (6 bases). CDR3 length: 15 residues. The V end lost 5 bases, the J end lost 8 bases, and 18 bases lay between the germline ends. The germline V gene has CDR1 KGHDR and CDR2 SFDVKD. CDR3 sequence (DNA): TGTGCCACCAGTGTTCGGGGGTGGAGCGGCTATGAGCAGTTCTTC. Protein: CATSVRGWSGYEQFF.

This clonotype was found a few times. The chain uses TRBV6-4 and TRBJ1-4; D is unclear. CDR1 and CDR2 (germline): MRHNA, SNTAGT. V was shortened by 3 bases and J by 0 bases, with 11 bases between the two germline ends. The CDR3 is 16 residues long. The CDR3 DNA follows: TGTGCCAGCAGTGAAGTGATGGGTGCAACTAATGAAAAACTGTTTTTT. As protein: CASSEVMGATNEKLFF.